This record concerns one T cell receptor (beta chain) sequence. Antigen specificity is unknown. Generated by immunoSEQ multiplex PCR, the TCRdb table keeps only in-frame clones and is missing some. The repertoire has about 59,000 clones, roughly nine tenths of them found once; the top ten carry approximately 2%. As for time point: neoterminal ileum biopsy at postoperative endoscopy, about 6 months after surgery. The data are from a study of T cell repertoires in ileal Crohn's disease. Study outcomes and limitations: Within the first postoperative year, endoscopy came at median around seven months. High-frequency clones were more common in sorted CD8 than CD4 cells.

Germline CDR1 MNHNS, CDR2 SASEGT. V lost 6 bases and J 7 bases, leaving 18 bases between the germline ends. CDR3 length: 14 residues. The V and J genes are TRBV6-1 and TRBJ2-5, with a possible D match to TRBD1 (5 bases). The specimen sequenced was ileal tissue. The origin of this receptor is an adult with Crohn's disease. CDR3 loop: CASRAEQGSATQYF. In DNA, the CDR3 is TGTGCCAGCAGAGCAGAGCAGGGCTCCGCGACCCAGTACTTC.